This TCR beta chain was sequenced in a study of regulatory T cells in long-lasting Graves disease (dated by TCRdb to about 2021). As for the study more broadly: In the newly diagnosed Graves' disease group, patients had been taking antithyroid drugs for less than 3 months. Persistent Graves' disease patients were compared with newly diagnosed Graves' disease patients by peripheral blood TCR sequencing and RNA sequencing. The study took place in China and was registered as a clinical trial. A total of some 33 samples were covered by TCR sequencing, comprising approximately 13 persistent and about 20 newly diagnosed Graves' disease patients. The paper's findings and limits, for the study overall: A larger number of public clonotypes was shared among persistent patients (more than 2,500) than among newly diagnosed patients (around 970). Only peripheral blood was studied, because thyroid tissue, the primary lesion, was inaccessible. Lower TCR Shannon entropy and fewer highly expanded clones were observed in persistent Graves' disease patients than in newly diagnosed patients, which suggested clonal expansion. The authors noted that the small sample size was a limitation that may lower accuracy. Only the TCR beta chain was sequenced and analyzed. TRBV28, TRBJ1-2 and TRBJ2-5 were preferentially used in persistent disease, while TRBV20-1 and TRBJ2-1 were favored in newly diagnosed disease.

CDR1 SGHRS and CDR2 YFSETQ are derived from the germline V gene. Taken from cysteine to phenylalanine, the CDR3 has 15 residues. CDR3 DNA only is kept here, 45 bases in frame from base 1. V and J lose 4 bases and 3 bases, and a span of 13 bases separates them. In this sample, this clonotype turned up once. There is no known antigen for this receptor. Nothing much larger sits one base from this clone, and base qualities are not available. Support from one read is weak. The method was multiplex PCR. Sequenced on an Illumina HiSeq 4000. iRepertoire HTBI primers and Arm-PCR amplification of CDR3 regions were used to construct TCR beta libraries. PCR products were gel purified before sequencing. Concerning the study's data processing: Gene usage analysis of CDR3 amino acid clonotypes used the 62 TRBV and about 15 TRBJ segments found across samples. COPE and FqMerger were used to merge the filtered high-quality paired reads into contigs. BLAST was used to align contigs to IMGT TRBV, TRBD and TRBJ reference genes, with CDR3 defined following IMGT. Clonotypes above 0.1% frequency were classified as highly expanded clones. Shannon entropy was used to measure repertoire diversity, and the Gini coefficient was used to measure V-J evenness. Public clonotypes were defined as clonotypes shared by more than one individual. TCRdb passed the public sequencing reads through fastp at Q25 and MiXCR, retaining productive beta sequences. CDR3 protein sequences are deduplicated, and each keeps its most common genes and DNA. These V and J calls rely on TCRdb rather than the paper's analysis. The sample table shows approximately 400,000 distinct CDR3 sequences, and 14% to 15% are seen once. Clones ranked in the top ten supply 16% of the sample.

Read against the paper, the sample's time point label means: newly diagnosed GD, antithyroid drugs for less than 3 months. RNA was extracted from PBMCs in TRIzol for both TCR sequencing and RNA sequencing. Graves' disease was diagnosed according to American Thyroid Association guidelines. Recruitment of patients was carried out at an endocrinology department in Xi'an, China. Each patient gave approximately 10 milliliters of peripheral blood, collected in an EDTA anticoagulant tube. Ficoll Paque Plus density gradient separation was used to isolate PBMCs, and no additional T cell sorting was done. An Agilent 2100 Bioanalyzer and agarose gel were used to check RNA quality, while a NanoDrop 2000 measured RNA concentration. The same sample was also studied in work on T cells in Graves' hyperthyroidism and ophthalmopathy. As that second paper reports: Stable Graves' hyperthyroidism was defined as no progression to ophthalmopathy during 18 months of follow-up. Hyperthyroidism patients were newly diagnosed, had a disease duration of under 2 months, and were aged 18 to 65 years. Patients with uncontrolled infections, other autoimmune diseases, pregnancy or lactation were excluded. Diagnoses were based on clinical symptoms, serum thyroxine and TRAb, thyroid ultrasound and orbital computed tomography. A first-round RT-PCR of the TCR CDR3 used the HTBI primer set with the Qiagen OneStep RT-PCR kit. Blood samples also contained most of the expanded thyroid clonotypes (frequency above 0.001), which suggests that blood repertoires may reflect thyroid immune responses. A 13 V-J signature model separated ophthalmopathy from stable hyperthyroidism, with nearly 90% sensitivity and roughly 82% specificity in cross-validation and 80%/75% in testing. In validation, the model predicted progression to ophthalmopathy a median of around six months before onset, with about 71% sensitivity and around 76% specificity. A discovery cohort of about a hundred patients, roughly 43 with Graves' ophthalmopathy and about 60 with stable Graves' hyperthyroidism, was used to find distinguishing TCR V-J signatures. Prospective prediction of ophthalmopathy was tested in an independent validation cohort of fewer than 20 hyperthyroidism patients and around 16 patients who later progressed to ophthalmopathy. The roughly 90 discovery patients were divided at random into training and test sets in a 7:3 ratio. In addition, the study compared T-cell repertoires in thyroid tissue and in blood from about 6 Graves' hyperthyroidism patients. Following sampling, methimazole starting at 30 mg daily was given to hyperthyroidism patients, and high-dose intravenous methylprednisolone was given to ophthalmopathy patients. Libraries were constructed in a second round of multiplex PCR, after which size selection and purification were carried out. The libraries were sequenced on an Illumina HiSeq2000 using paired-end 100 bp reads. SOAPnuke was used to process the raw data, removing reads that contained adapters or uncalled bases, had a mean Phred below 15, or lacked an exact match to the constant primer or identifier. COPE v1.2.5 was used to merge the high-quality paired reads, and each unique nucleotide sequence was defined as a clonotype. MiTCR v1.1 was used to align clonotypes to the IMGT TRBV, TRBD and TRBJ reference segments. The analysis included only V-J combinations with a frequency above 0.0001, which together covered 99% to 99.2% of the repertoires. The TCS score was defined as F50 (clonal expansion) divided by E x V (chaos), with BLOSUM62-based TCRdist calculated between CDR3 peptides within each V-J. Welch's t-statistics and random forest reduced 450 to 600 V-J features to some 14, which were used in a naive Bayes classifier (R e1071). Sample size was not statistically predetermined, and blinding of investigators to group allocation was not performed. According to the paper, TCR Vbeta CDR3 sequencing was carried out on 135 peripheral blood samples, which came from under 50 ophthalmopathy, under 85 hyperthyroidism and roughly 17 progressor patients.

The rearrangement joined TRBV5-1 to TRBJ1-4, with the D gene call left open. The sample in question was peripheral blood mononuclear cells (PBMCs), obtained at new diagnosis, from a patient treated with antithyroid drugs. The clonotype comes from a woman aged 30 to 39 with Graves disease. Donor details come from another sample of the same person, matched by shared clones. The nucleotide sequence reads as follows: TGCGCCAGCAGCCAAGACACGGGCTCTAATGAAAAACTGTTTTTT. Translated, it reads CASSQDTGSNEKLFF.